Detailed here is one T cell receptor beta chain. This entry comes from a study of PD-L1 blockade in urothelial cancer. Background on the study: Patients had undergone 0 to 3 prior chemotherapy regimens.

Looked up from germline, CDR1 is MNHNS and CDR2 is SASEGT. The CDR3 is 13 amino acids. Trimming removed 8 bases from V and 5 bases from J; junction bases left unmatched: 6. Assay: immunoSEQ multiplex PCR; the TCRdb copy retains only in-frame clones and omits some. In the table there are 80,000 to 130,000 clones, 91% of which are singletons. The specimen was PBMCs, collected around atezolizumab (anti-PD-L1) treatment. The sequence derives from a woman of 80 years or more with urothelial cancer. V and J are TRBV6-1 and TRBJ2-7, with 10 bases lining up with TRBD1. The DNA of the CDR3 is TGTGCCAGCCGACAGGGGGCTAAGGACGAGCAGTACTTC. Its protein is CASRQGAKDEQYF.